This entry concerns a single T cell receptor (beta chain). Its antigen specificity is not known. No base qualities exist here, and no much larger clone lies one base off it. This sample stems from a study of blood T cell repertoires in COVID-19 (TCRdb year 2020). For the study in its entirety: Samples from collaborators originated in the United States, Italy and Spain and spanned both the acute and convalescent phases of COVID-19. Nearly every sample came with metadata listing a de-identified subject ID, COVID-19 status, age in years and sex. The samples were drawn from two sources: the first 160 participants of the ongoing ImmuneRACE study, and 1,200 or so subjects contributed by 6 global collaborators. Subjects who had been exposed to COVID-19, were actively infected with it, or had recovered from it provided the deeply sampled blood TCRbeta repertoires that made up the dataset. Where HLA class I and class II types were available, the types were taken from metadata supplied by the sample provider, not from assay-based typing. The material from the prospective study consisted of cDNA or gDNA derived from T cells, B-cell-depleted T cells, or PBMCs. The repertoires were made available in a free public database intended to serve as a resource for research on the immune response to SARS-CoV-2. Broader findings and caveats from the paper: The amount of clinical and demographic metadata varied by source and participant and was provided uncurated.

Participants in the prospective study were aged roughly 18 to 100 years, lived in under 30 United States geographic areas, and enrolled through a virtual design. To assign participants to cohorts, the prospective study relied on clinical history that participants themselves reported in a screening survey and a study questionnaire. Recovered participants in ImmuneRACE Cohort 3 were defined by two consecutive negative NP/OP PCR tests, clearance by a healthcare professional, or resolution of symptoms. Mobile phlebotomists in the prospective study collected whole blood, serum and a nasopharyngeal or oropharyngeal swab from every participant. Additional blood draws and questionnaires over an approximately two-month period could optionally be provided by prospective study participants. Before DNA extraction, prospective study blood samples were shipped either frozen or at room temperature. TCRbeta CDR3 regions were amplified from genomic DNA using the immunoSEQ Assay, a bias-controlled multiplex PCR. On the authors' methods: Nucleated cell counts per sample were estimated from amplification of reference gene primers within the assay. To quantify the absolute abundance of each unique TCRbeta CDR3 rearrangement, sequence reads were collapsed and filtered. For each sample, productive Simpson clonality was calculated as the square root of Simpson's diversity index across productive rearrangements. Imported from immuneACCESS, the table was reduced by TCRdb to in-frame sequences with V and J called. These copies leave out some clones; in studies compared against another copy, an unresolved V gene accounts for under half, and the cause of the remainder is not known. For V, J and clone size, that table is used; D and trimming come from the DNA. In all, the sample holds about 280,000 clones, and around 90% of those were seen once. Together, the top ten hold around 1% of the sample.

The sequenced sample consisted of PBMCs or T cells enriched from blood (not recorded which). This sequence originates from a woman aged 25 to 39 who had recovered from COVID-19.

The bases are TGTGCCAGCAGCCAAGAACTAGCGGGAGTGAGACCTTACAATGAGCAGTTCTTC. This yields the protein CASSQELAGVRPYNEQFF. The chain employs TRBV14 and TRBJ2-1; a stretch of 11 junction bases matches TRBD2. Its CDR3 holds 18 amino acids, cysteine through phenylalanine. Solely the CDR3 DNA is kept, with 54 bases framed from the first base. V lost 0 bases and J lost 4 bases, and the count of bases not matched to a germline gene is 8. Per the germline V gene, SGHDN is the CDR1 and FVKESK is the CDR2.